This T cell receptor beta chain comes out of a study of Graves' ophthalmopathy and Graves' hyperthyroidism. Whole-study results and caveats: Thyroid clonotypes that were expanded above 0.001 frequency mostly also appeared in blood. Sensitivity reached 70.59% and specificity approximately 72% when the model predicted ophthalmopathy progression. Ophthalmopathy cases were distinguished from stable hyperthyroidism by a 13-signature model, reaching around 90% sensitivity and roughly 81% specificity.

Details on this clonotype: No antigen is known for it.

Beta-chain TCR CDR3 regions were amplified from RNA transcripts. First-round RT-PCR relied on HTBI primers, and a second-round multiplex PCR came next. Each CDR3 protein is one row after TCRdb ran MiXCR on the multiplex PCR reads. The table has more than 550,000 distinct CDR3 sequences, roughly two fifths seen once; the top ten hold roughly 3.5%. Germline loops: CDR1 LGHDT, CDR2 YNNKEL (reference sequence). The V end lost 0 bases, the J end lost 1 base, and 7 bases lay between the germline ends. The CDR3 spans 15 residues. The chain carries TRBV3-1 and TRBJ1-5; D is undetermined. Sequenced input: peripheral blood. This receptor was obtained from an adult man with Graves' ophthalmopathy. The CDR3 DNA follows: TGTGCCAGCAGCCAAGAAGGCGAAAGCAATCAGCCCCAGCATTTT. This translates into CASSQEGESNQPQHF.